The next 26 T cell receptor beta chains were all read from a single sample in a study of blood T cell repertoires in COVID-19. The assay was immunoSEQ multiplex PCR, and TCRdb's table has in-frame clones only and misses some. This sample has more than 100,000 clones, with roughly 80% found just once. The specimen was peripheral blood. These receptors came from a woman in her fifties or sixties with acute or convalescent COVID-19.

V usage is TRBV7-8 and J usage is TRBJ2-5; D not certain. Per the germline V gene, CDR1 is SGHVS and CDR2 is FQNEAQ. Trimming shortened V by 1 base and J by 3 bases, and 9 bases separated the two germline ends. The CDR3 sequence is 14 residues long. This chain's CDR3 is CASSLEVDKETQYF. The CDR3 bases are TGTGCCAGCAGCTTAGAGGTAGACAAAGAGACCCAGTACTTC.

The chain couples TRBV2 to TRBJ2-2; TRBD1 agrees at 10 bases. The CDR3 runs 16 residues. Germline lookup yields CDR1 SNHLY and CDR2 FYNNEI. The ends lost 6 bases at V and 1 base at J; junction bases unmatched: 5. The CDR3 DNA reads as TGTGCCAGCAGCCTAGGACAGGGGGTGAACACCGGGGAGCTGTTTTTT. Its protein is CASSLGQGVNTGELFF.

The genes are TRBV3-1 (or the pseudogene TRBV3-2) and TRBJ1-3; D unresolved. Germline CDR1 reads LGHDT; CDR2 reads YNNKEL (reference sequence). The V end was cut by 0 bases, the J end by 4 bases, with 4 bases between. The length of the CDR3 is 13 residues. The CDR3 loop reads CASSQDLGNTIYF. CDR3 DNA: TGTGCCAGCAGCCAAGATCTCGGAAACACCATATATTTT.

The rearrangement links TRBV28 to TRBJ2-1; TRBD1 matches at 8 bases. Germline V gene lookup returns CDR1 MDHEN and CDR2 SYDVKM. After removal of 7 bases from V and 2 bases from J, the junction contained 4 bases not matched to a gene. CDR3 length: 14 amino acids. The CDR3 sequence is CASIAGGPYNEQFF. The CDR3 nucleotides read TGTGCCAGCATCGCAGGGGGCCCCTACAATGAGCAGTTCTTC. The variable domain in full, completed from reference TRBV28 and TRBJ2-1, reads DVKVTQSSRYLVKRTGEKVFLECVQDMDHENMFWYRQDPGLGLRLIYFSYDVKMKEKGDIPEGYSVSREKKERFSLILESASTNQTSMYLCASIAGGPYNEQFFGPGTRLTVL.

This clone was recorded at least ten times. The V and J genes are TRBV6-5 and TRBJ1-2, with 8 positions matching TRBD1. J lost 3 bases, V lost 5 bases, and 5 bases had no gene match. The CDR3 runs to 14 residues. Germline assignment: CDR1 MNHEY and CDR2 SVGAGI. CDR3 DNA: TGTGCCAGCAGTCAGGGGGCGAGGGACTATGGCTACACCTTC. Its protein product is CASSQGARDYGYTF.

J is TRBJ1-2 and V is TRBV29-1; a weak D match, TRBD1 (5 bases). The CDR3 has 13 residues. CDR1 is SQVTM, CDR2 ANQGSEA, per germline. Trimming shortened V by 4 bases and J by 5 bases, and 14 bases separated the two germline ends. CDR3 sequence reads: CSVASREVYGYTF. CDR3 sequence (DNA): TGCAGCGTTGCCTCCAGGGAGGTTTATGGCTACACCTTC.

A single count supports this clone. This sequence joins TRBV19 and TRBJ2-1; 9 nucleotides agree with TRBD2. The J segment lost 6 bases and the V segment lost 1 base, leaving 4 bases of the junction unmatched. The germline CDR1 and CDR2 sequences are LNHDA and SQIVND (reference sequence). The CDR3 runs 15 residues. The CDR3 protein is CASSIGGGAFNEQFF. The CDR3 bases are TGTGCCAGTAGTATAGGCGGGGGGGCCTTCAATGAGCAGTTCTTC. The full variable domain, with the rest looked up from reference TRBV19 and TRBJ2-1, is DGGITQSPKYLFRKEGQNVTLSCEQNLNHDAMYWYRQDPGQGLRLIYYSQIVNDFQKGDIAEGYSVSREKKESFPLTVTSAQKNPTAFYLCASSIGGGAFNEQFFGPGTRLTVL.

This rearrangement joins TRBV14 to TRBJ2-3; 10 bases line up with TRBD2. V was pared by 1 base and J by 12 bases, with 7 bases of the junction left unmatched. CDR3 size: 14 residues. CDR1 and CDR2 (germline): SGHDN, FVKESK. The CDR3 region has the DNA TGTGCCAGCAGCCAAGTGCCTAGCGGGGGCAATCAGTATTTT. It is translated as CASSQVPSGGNQYF.

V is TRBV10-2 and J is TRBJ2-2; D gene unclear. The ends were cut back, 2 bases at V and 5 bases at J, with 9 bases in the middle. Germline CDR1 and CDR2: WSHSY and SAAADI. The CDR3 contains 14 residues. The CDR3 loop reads CASSEARLTGELFF. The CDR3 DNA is TGCGCCAGCAGTGAGGCTAGGTTGACCGGGGAGCTGTTTTTT.

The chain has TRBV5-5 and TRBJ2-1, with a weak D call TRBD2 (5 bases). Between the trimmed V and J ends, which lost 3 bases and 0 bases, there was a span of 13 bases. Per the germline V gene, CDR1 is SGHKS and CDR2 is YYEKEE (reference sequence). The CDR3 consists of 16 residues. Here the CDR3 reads CASSSRSGISYNEQFF. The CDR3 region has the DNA TGTGCCAGCAGCTCTCGGTCGGGGATCTCCTACAATGAGCAGTTCTTC. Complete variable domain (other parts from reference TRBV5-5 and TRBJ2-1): DAGVTQSPTHLIKTRGQQVTLRCSPISGHKSVSWYQQVLGQGPQFIFQYYEKEERGRGNFPDRFSARQFPNYSSELNVNALLLGDSALYLCASSSRSGISYNEQFFGPGTRLTVL.

CDR3 nucleotides: TGTGCCAGCAGCCAAGACAACAGCAGGACAGGGGTGTTCTACAATGAGCAGTTCTTC. Residues: CASSQDNSRTGVFYNEQFF. The chain recombines TRBV3-1 (or the pseudogene TRBV3-2) with TRBJ2-1; TRBD1 aligns across 9 bases. J was trimmed by 3 bases and V by 0 bases; bases with no gene match: 12. CDR1 and CDR2 from the germline V gene are LGHDT and YNNKEL (reference sequence). The CDR3 runs 19 residues.

The CDR3 coding sequence is TGTGCCAGCAGTGTTGGCAGATTCTACGAGCAGTACTTC. Translating it yields CASSVGRFYEQYF. This rearrangement joins TRBV2 to TRBJ2-7, with D hard to call. This CDR3 is built from 13 residues. From germline, CDR1 is SNHLY and CDR2 FYNNEI. V lost 4 bases and J lost 3, with 10 bases in between.

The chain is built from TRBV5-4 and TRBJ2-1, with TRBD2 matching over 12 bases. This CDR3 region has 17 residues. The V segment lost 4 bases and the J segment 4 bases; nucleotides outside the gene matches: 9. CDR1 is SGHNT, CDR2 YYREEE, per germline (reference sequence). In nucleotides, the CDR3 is TGTGCCAGCAGCCCACCTAGCGGGGGGGCGACATACAATGAGCAGTTCTTC. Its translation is CASSPPSGGATYNEQFF.

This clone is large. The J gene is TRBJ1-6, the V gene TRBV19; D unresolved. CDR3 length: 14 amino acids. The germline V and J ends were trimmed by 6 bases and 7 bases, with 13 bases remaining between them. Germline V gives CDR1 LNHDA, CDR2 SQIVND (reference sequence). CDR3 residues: CASRIAGENSPLHF. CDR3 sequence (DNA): TGTGCCAGTAGGATTGCTGGGGAGAATTCACCCCTCCACTTT. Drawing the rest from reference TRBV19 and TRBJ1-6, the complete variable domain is DGGITQSPKYLFRKEGQNVTLSCEQNLNHDAMYWYRQDPGQGLRLIYYSQIVNDFQKGDIAEGYSVSREKKESFPLTVTSAQKNPTAFYLCASRIAGENSPLHFGNGTRLTVT.

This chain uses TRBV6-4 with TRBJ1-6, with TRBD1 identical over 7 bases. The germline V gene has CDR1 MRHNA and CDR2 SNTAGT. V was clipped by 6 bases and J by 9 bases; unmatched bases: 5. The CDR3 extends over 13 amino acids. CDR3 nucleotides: TGTGCCAGCAGCGCCGGGACAGCTTCACCCCTCCACTTT. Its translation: CASSAGTASPLHF.

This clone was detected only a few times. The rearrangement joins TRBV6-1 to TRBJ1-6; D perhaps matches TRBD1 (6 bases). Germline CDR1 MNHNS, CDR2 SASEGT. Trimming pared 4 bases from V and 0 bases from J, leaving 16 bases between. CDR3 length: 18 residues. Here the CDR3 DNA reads TGTGCCAGCAGTGCAATAACCCAGGGGTCCTCCTATAATTCACCCCTCCACTTT. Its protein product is CASSAITQGSSYNSPLHF.

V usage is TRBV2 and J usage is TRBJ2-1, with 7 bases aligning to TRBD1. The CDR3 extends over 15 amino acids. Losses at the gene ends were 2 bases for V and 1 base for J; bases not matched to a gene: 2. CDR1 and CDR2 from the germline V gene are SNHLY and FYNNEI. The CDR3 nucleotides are TGTGCCAGCAGTGAATTCAGGGGGTCCTACAATGAGCAGTTCTTC. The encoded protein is CASSEFRGSYNEQFF.

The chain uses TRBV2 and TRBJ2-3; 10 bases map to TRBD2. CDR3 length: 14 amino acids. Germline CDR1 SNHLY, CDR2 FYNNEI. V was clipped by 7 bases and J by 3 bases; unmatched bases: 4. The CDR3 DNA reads TGTGCCAGCACCCCACTAGCGGGAACAGATACGCAGTATTTT. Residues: CASTPLAGTDTQYF.

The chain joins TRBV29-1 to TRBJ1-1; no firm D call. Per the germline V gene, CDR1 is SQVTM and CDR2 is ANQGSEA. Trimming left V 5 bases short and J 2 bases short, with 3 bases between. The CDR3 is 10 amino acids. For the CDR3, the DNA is TGCAGCGTTACTAACACTGAAGCTTTCTTT. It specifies CSVTNTEAFF.

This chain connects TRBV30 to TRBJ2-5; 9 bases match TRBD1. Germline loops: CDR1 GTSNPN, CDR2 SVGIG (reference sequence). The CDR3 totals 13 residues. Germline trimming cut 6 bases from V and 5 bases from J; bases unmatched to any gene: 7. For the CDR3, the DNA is TGTGCCTGTGGGACAGGGAGTCGTGAGACCCAGTACTTC. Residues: CACGTGSRETQYF.

This CDR3 reads CAWSRGEAFF. The CDR3 bases are TGTGCCTGGAGCCGAGGTGAAGCTTTCTTT. The chain links TRBV30 to TRBJ1-1; D ambiguous. The germline gives CDR1 GTSNPN, CDR2 SVGIG (reference sequence). This CDR3 comprises 10 residues. Trimming shortened V by 3 bases and J by 7 bases, and 6 bases separated the two germline ends. Looking up the rest from reference TRBV30 and TRBJ1-1 gives the full variable domain: SQTIHQWPATLVQPVGSPLSLECTVEGTSNPNLYWYRQAAGRGLQLLFYSVGIGQISSEVPQNLSASRPQDRQFILSSKKLLLSDSGFYLCAWSRGEAFFGQGTRLTVV.

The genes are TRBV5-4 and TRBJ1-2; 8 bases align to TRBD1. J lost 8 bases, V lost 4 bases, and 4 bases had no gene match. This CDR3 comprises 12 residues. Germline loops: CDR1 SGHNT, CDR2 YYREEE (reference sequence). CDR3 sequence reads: CASSNGQGGYTF. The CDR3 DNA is TGTGCCAGCAGCAACGGACAGGGAGGCTACACCTTC.

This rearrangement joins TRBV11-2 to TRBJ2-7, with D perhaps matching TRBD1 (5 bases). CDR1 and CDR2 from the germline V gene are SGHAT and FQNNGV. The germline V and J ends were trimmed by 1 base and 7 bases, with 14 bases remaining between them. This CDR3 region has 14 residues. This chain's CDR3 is CASSLVKGVFEQYF. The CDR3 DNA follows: TGTGCCAGCAGCTTAGTGAAAGGGGTGTTTGAGCAGTACTTC. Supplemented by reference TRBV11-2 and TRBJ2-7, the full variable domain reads EAGVAQSPRYKIIEKRQSVAFWCNPISGHATLYWYQQILGQGPKLLIQFQNNGVVDDSQLPKDRFSAERLKGVDSTLKIQPAKLEDSAVYLCASSLVKGVFEQYFGPGTRLTVT.

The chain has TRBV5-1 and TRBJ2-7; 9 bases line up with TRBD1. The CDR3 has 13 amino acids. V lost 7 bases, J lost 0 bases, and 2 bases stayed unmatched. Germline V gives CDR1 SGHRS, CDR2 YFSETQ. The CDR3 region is CASRTGDSYEQYF. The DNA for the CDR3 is TGCGCCAGCCGGACAGGGGACTCCTACGAGCAGTACTTC.

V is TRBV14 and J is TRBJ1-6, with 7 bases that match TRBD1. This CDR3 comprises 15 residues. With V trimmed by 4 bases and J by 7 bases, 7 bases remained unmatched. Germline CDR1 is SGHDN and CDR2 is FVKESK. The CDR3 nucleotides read TGTGCCAGCAGCCCCGCGCCGGGACAGAATTCACCCCTCCACTTT. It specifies CASSPAPGQNSPLHF.

The CDR3 nucleotides are TGTGCCAGCAGCCAATCGACAGGTTCGAACACTGAAGCTTTCTTT. This gives the protein CASSQSTGSNTEAFF. This sequence joins TRBV7-3 and TRBJ1-1; D might be TRBD1 (6 bases). The germline V gene encodes CDR1 SGHTA and CDR2 FQGTGA. The CDR3 is 15 residues long. Trimming removed 5 bases from V and 1 base from J, with 14 bases in between.